Shown below are 22 T cell receptor beta chains from a single sample sequenced in a study of spatial heterogeneity in lung cancer. Findings and limits, study-wide: Tracking of tumor mutation counts was seen in expanded intratumoral alpha and beta TCR counts.

Indicated time point: sample taken at primary tumor resection. No antigen has been identified for these receptors. TCRdb re-derived calls from the 5' RACE reads in MiXCR, one entry per CDR3 protein. Found here are 23,000 or so distinct CDR3 sequences, roughly 6.7% of them singletons; the top ten hold 10%. Sample: lung tumor tissue, taken at surgery. The receptors here all came from a male donor with early-stage non-small cell lung cancer.

The J gene is TRBJ2-6, the V gene TRBV29-1; the D is unclear. This CDR3 comprises 12 residues. V was trimmed by 3 bases and J by 4 bases, leaving 4 bases between them. CDR1 is SQVTM and CDR2 is ANQGSEA in the germline V gene. CDR3 bases: TGCAGCGTTGAGTCCGGGGCCAACGTCCTGACTTTC. This translates into CSVESGANVLTF. Full variable domain (remainder filled in from reference TRBV29-1 and TRBJ2-6): SAVISQKPSRDICQRGTSLTIQCQVDSQVTMMFWYRQQPGQSLTLIATANQGSEATYESGFVIDKFPISRPNLTFSTLTVSNMSPEDSSIYLCSVESGANVLTFGAGSRLTVL.

In this sample, this clonotype turned up a few times. This chain joins TRBV7-2 and TRBJ2-1; the D gene could be TRBD1 or TRBD2 (7 bases each). CDR1 and CDR2 from the germline V gene are SGHTA and FQGNSA. The CDR3 totals 16 residues. V shed 5 bases and J shed 9 bases, with 23 bases lying between them. The CDR3 sequence is CASSLAGTDRGGEQFF. The CDR3 DNA sequence: TGTGCCAGCAGCCTCGCCGGGACAGACCGCGGGGGTGAGCAGTTCTTC. The variable domain in full, with the rest retrieved from reference TRBV7-2 and TRBJ2-1, is GAGVSQSPSNKVTEKGKDVELRCDPISGHTALYWYRQSLGQGLEFLIYFQGNSAPDKSGLPSDRFSAERTGGSVSTLTIQRTQQEDSAVYLCASSLAGTDRGGEQFFGPGTRLTVL.

This clonotype showed up just a few times. This sequence joins TRBV21-1 and TRBJ1-2; the table's D call of TRBD1 was not tested on the DNA. TRBV21-1 is shown as a pseudogene. The length of the CDR3 is 15 residues. The CDR3, as DNA: TGTGCCAGCAGCAAATACCCGGGTGGGAGCTATGGCTACACCTTC. Translated, it gives CASSKYPGGSYGYTF.

In this sample, this clonotype turned up many times. The chain has TRBV7-9 and TRBJ2-5, with TRBD2 matching over 8 bases. The J segment lost 4 bases and the V segment lost 3 bases, leaving 4 bases of the junction unmatched. CDR3 size: 14 residues. Germline V lookup: CDR1 SEHNR, CDR2 FQNEAQ (reference sequence). The CDR3 is CASSFAAGGETQYF. CDR3 bases: TGTGCCAGCAGCTTTGCGGCGGGAGGAGAGACCCAGTACTTC.

J is TRBJ2-7 and V is TRBV12-3 or TRBV12-4; 7 nucleotides agree with TRBD2. CDR3 length: 13 amino acids. The V segment lost 1 base and the J segment 6 bases; nucleotides outside the gene matches: 3. CDR3 sequence reads: CASSLGLAPEQYF. In DNA, the CDR3 is TGTGCCAGCAGTTTAGGACTAGCTCCCGAGCAGTACTTC.

This clonotype showed up many times. The V gene is TRBV5-1, the J gene TRBJ2-1; D might be TRBD1 (6 bases). CDR3 length: 17 amino acids. V was trimmed by 4 bases and J by 1 base, leaving 18 bases between them. The germline V gene has CDR1 SGHRS and CDR2 YFSETQ. The CDR3 reads CASSPQTGRGSYNEQFF. CDR3 coding DNA: TGCGCCAGCAGCCCCCAGACAGGAAGGGGGTCCTACAATGAGCAGTTCTTC.

The chain employs TRBV5-4 and TRBJ2-3; D gene ambiguous. Trimming took 4 bases from V and 4 from J, leaving 16 bases between them. In germline, CDR1 is SGHNT, CDR2 YYREEE (reference sequence). The CDR3 covers 15 residues. CDR3: CASSTQLWGADTQYF. The CDR3, as DNA: TGTGCCAGCAGCACACAGCTTTGGGGTGCAGATACGCAGTATTTT. Variable domain in full (rest from reference TRBV5-4 and TRBJ2-3): ETGVTQSPTHLIKTRGQQVTLRCSSQSGHNTVSWYQQALGQGPQFIFQYYREEENGRGNFPPRFSGLQFPNYSSELNVNALELDDSALYLCASSTQLWGADTQYFGPGTRLTVL.

This clonotype was recorded at least ten times. The chain is built from TRBV7-9 and TRBJ2-1, with 9 bases matching TRBD2. The CDR3 consists of 18 residues. V was clipped by 5 bases and J by 4 bases; unmatched bases: 15. CDR1 SEHNR and CDR2 FQNEAQ come from the germline V gene (reference sequence). The CDR3 region has the DNA TGTGCCAGCAGCCCCTCGGTGGGCGGGAGGGCCGGTTACAATGAGCAGTTCTTC. Amino acids: CASSPSVGGRAGYNEQFF.

This chain joins TRBV10-3 and TRBJ2-7; possible D gene TRBD1, 5 bases. The CDR3 is 15 residues long. Deletions cut 6 bases from V and 0 bases from J, with 15 bases between. CDR1 ENHRY and CDR2 SYGVKD come from the germline V gene. The CDR3 sequence is CAISRQQGSSYEQYF. CDR3 nucleotides: TGTGCCATCAGCAGACAGCAGGGCTCCTCCTACGAGCAGTACTTC.

This rearrangement joins TRBV7-2 to TRBJ2-7; no firm D call. Trimming removed 2 bases from V and 7 bases from J, with 15 bases in between. Germline V gene data show CDR1 as SGHTA and CDR2 as FQGNSA. The CDR3 has 14 amino acids. The CDR3 reads CASSLHSSSWEQYF. The CDR3 region has the DNA TGTGCCAGCAGCTTACACAGTTCGAGTTGGGAGCAGTACTTC.

This clonotype has ten or more counts. The CDR3 loop is CASSYQEDQPQHF. CDR3 DNA sequence: TGTGCCAGCAGCTACCAGGAGGATCAGCCCCAGCATTTT. The chain couples TRBV7-2 to TRBJ1-5; D is unclear. CDR1 is SGHTA, CDR2 FQGNSA, per germline. The CDR3 length is 13 residues. V lost 4 bases and J 5 bases, leaving 9 bases between the germline ends.

This clonotype was detected many times. The V call is TRBV10-3, the J call TRBJ2-1; no firm D call. The V gene lost 3 bases and the J gene lost 0 bases, with 3 bases spanning the gap. Germline CDR1 ENHRY, CDR2 SYGVKD. The CDR3 totals 13 residues. DNA of the CDR3: TGTGCCATCAGTGATAACTCCTACAATGAGCAGTTCTTC. Amino acid sequence: CAISDNSYNEQFF.

This clonotype was observed a handful of times. This chain links TRBV18 with TRBJ2-2; 7 bases match TRBD2. Per the germline V gene, CDR1 is KGHSH and CDR2 is LQKENI. The CDR3 loop spans 17 amino acids. The ends lost 3 bases at V and 1 base at J; junction bases unmatched: 8. Here the CDR3 DNA reads TGTGCCAGCTCACCGCAAGCGGGGACCGGGAACACCGGGGAGCTGTTTTTT. It yields the protein CASSPQAGTGNTGELFF.

V usage is TRBV5-1 and J usage is TRBJ2-7; D gene ambiguous. Trimming took 4 bases from V and 2 from J, leaving 13 bases between them. The CDR3 consists of 14 residues. Germline V gene sequence: CDR1 SGHRS, CDR2 YFSETQ. CDR3 nucleotides: TGCGCCAGCAGCCCGCTTCCTCAAACCTACGAGCAGTACTTC. This encodes CASSPLPQTYEQYF.

This clonotype is categorized as medium-sized. This chain joins TRBV7-9 and TRBJ2-5; D may be TRBD1 (8 bases). The V gene's germline CDR1 is SEHNR and CDR2 FQNEAQ (reference sequence). Deletions cut 7 bases from V and 4 bases from J, with 22 bases between. The CDR3 consists of 16 residues. The DNA for the CDR3 is TGTGCCAGCAACTTGCCCTCGACAGGGGAGGGAGAGACCCAGTACTTC. Translating it yields CASNLPSTGEGETQYF.

Within the sample, this clonotype is medium-sized. The chain has TRBV5-1 and TRBJ2-1; maybe TRBD2 (6 bases). This CDR3 contains 15 residues. Trimming left V 6 bases short and J 0 bases short, with 13 bases between. Germline CDR1 SGHRS, CDR2 YFSETQ. Written as DNA, the CDR3 is TGCGCCAGCATGATAGTTAGCGGCTCCTACAATGAGCAGTTCTTC. Protein: CASMIVSGSYNEQFF. Full variable domain (rest looked up from reference TRBV5-1 and TRBJ2-1): KAGVTQTPRYLIKTRGQQVTLSCSPISGHRSVSWYQQTPGQGLQFLFEYFSETQRNKGNFPGRFSGRQFSNSRSEMNVSTLELGDSALYLCASMIVSGSYNEQFFGPGTRLTVL.

This clonotype showed up many times. The V and J genes are TRBV5-1 and TRBJ1-2, with 9 bases matching TRBD1. The CDR3 contains 16 residues. Germline V CDR1 and CDR2: SGHRS, YFSETQ. V trimming: 2 bases; J trimming: 2 bases; junction bases outside the gene matches: 7. The CDR3 DNA is TGCGCCAGCAGCTTCTACAGGGGGCTGGGGAACTATGGCTACACCTTC. Amino acid sequence: CASSFYRGLGNYGYTF.

This clonotype was recorded many times. The chain couples TRBV28 to TRBJ2-7, with 7 bases that match TRBD2. Unmatched junction bases numbered 12, after V lost 4 bases and J lost 3 bases. This CDR3 has 16 amino acids. Germline loops: CDR1 MDHEN, CDR2 SYDVKM. CDR3 sequence: CASSSTLGGMIYEQYF. The CDR3 DNA is TGTGCCAGCAGTTCCACTCTGGGGGGGATGATCTACGAGCAGTACTTC.

The table lists this clonotype with many counts. J is TRBJ2-6 and V is TRBV9, with no clear D. CDR1 and CDR2 (germline): SGDLS, YYNGEE. The CDR3 contains 13 residues. Trimming took off 7 bases at V and 6 bases at J, with 11 bases between the two ends. CDR3 residues: CASSSPAANVLTF. CDR3 nucleotide sequence: TGTGCCAGCTCCTCACCCGCGGCCAACGTCCTGACTTTC.

The V and J genes are TRBV28 and TRBJ2-3; 8 bases align to TRBD2. Germline V CDR1 and CDR2: MDHEN, SYDVKM. J gave up 0 bases and V 6 bases, and 17 bases lay outside the gene matches. The CDR3 extends over 19 amino acids. This CDR3 is CASSPSSGGGFLSTDTQYF. The DNA of the CDR3 is TGTGCCAGCAGCCCTTCGAGCGGGGGTGGTTTTCTTAGCACAGATACGCAGTATTTT.

This clonotype was recorded many times. The chain uses TRBV12-3 or TRBV12-4 and TRBJ2-2; 7 nucleotides match TRBD1. The CDR3 runs 13 residues. The trim removed 10 bases at V and 6 bases at J, leaving 8 bases unmatched. CDR3 nucleotides: TGTGCCAACCGAGGGGGCTGGGCCGGGGAGCTGTTTTTT. It codes for CANRGGWAGELFF.

This clonotype was counted many times. The J gene is TRBJ2-7, the V gene TRBV29-1; D is possibly TRBD2 (5 bases). The V gene lost 5 bases and the J gene lost 2 bases, with 16 bases spanning the gap. This CDR3 is 14 amino acids long. Germline values: CDR1 SQVTM, CDR2 ANQGSEA. The CDR3 loop reads CSVLTPSTAYEQYF. The CDR3 DNA is TGCAGCGTTCTAACTCCTAGCACAGCCTACGAGCAGTACTTC.